One sample yielded the 4 T cell receptor beta chains listed below, sequenced in a study of OX40 agonist ivuxolimab in advanced cancers. TCRdb's table, derived via immunoSEQ multiplex PCR, lists solely in-frame clones and lacks some. The data contain about 33,000 clones, approximately 84% of them seen just once; the ten biggest clones take up 12%. The sequencing used CD4+ or CD8+ T cells sorted from blood, collected in a trial of the OX40 agonist ivuxolimab. Source of these receptors: an adult with an advanced solid tumor such as melanoma, head and neck, liver or kidney cancer.

The J gene is TRBJ2-3, the V gene TRBV5-5, with 10 positions matching TRBD2. The CDR3 is 15 amino acids. V gave up 2 bases and J gave up 3 bases; unmatched junction bases: 3. Germline values: CDR1 SGHKS, CDR2 YYEKEE (reference sequence). CDR3 sequence: CASSLGTSETDTQYF. DNA of the CDR3: TGTGCCAGCAGCTTAGGGACTAGCGAGACAGATACGCAGTATTTT.

J is TRBJ2-1 and V is TRBV19; D might be TRBD1 or TRBD2, each matching 5 bases. CDR1 is LNHDA and CDR2 is SQIVND in the germline V gene (reference sequence). The CDR3 is 14 residues long. V gave up 1 base and J gave up 3 bases, with 7 bases separating them. The DNA of the CDR3 is TGTGCCAGTAGTATAGGGGGGTACTACAATGAGCAGTTCTTC. Its translation is CASSIGGYYNEQFF.

The V and J genes are TRBV7-9 and TRBJ2-1; perhaps TRBD1 as D (5 bases). Trimming shortened V by 1 base and J by 6 bases, and 19 bases separated the two germline ends. The CDR3 length is 17 residues. In germline, CDR1 is SEHNR, CDR2 FQNEAQ (reference sequence). The CDR3 reads CASSLGEGAPLSNEQFF. The CDR3 DNA reads TGTGCCAGCAGCTTAGGAGAAGGGGCCCCTCTGTCCAATGAGCAGTTCTTC. Using reference TRBV7-9 and TRBJ2-1 for the parts outside the CDR3, the full variable domain is DTGVSQNPRHKITKRGQNVTFRCDPISEHNRLYWYRQTLGQGPEFLTYFQNEAQLEKSRLLSDRFSAERPKGSFSTLEIQRTEQGDSAMYLCASSLGEGAPLSNEQFFGPGTRLTVL.

This clone came up a few times. J is TRBJ2-1 and V is TRBV28; 10 nucleotides align to TRBD2. The J segment lost 3 bases and the V segment lost 6 bases, leaving 5 bases of the junction unmatched. CDR3 size: 15 residues. The germline V gene encodes CDR1 MDHEN and CDR2 SYDVKM. CDR3 residues: CASSLGTSVYNEQFF. The DNA for the CDR3 is TGTGCCAGCAGCCTCGGGACTAGCGTCTACAATGAGCAGTTCTTC.